The 8 T cell receptor beta chains presented below share a single source sample, sequenced in a study of CD8+ T cells in alopecia areata listed by TCRdb under 2018. Pooled mouse cutaneous lymph node cells were stained for CD4, CD8alpha, NKG2D, NKG2ACE and other markers and were then sorted on a BD Influx. Libraries came from the immunoSEQ multiplex PCR assay. RNA was extracted from all samples and reverse transcribed into cDNA as template for TCR sequencing. TCRdb retrieved this table from immuneACCESS and kept in-frame rearrangements only. Not all clones are present; in checked studies, unresolved V genes account for under half, and no reason is known for the remainder. This sample shows 250,000 or so clones, and none of them turns up only once. The top ten constitute 1.2% of the sample. Specimen: CD4+ T cells sorted from a lymph node. These receptor sequences come from a C3H/HeJ mouse with alopecia areata. This mouse strain carries MHC haplotype H2-k.

This clone turned up a few times. Mouse germline and gene names are used. The sequence runs out 4 residues before the end of the CDR3; the remainder is reconstructed from the germline J gene. Other DNA variants within this sample encode the same CDR3. V and J are TRBV13-2 and TRBJ2-7; 7 bases map to TRBD2. Germline V gives CDR1 NNHNN, CDR2 SYGAGS (reference sequence). The CDR3 length is 14 residues. CDR3 DNA, as far as it was read: TGTGCCAGCGGTGATGCTGGGGGACCTTAT. It encodes CASGDAGGPY. The complete CDR3 reads CASGDAGGPYEQYF.

This clone has a handful of counts. Gene names are the mouse ones. With the read ending 4 residues before the CDR3 end, the germline J gene is used to fill in that end. The chain links TRBV1 to TRBJ1-1; D is perhaps TRBD1 (6 bases). Trimming removed 0 bases at V and 4 bases at J, with 12 bases between. The CDR3 loop spans 15 amino acids. CDR1 is NSQYPW, CDR2 LRSPGD, per germline (reference sequence). The sequenced part of the CDR3 DNA is TGCACCTGCAGTGCAGATAGCAGGGGAGGCACA. This translates into CTCSADSRGGT. The full-length CDR3 reads as CTCSADSRGGTEVFF.

With respect to this clone: Any gene name here is a mouse gene name. The read ends 4 residues early relative to the CDR3; the germline J gene fills the gap. The same CDR3 also results from other DNA sequences found in this sample. This chain connects TRBV31 to TRBJ2-5; D ambiguous. Trimming removed 1 base from V and 3 bases from J, with 2 bases in between. The germline V gene has CDR1 GKSSPN and CDR2 SITVG. This CDR3 has 11 amino acids. The covered CDR3 bases are TGTGCCTGGAGTCCACAAGAC. It encodes CAWSPQD. From start to end, the CDR3 is CAWSPQDTQYF.

This clone turned up a few times. Mouse gene names apply. Read sequence stops 4 residues before the CDR3 end, and the germline J gene provides the missing end. This chain joins TRBV1 and TRBJ1-2; 9 bases agree with TRBD1. V dropped 6 bases and J dropped 2; count of bases not matched to a gene: 4. This CDR3 contains 14 residues. Germline V gene data show CDR1 as NSQYPW and CDR2 as LRSPGD (reference sequence). The DNA read from the CDR3 is TGCACCTGCAGCCGGGACAGGGACAACTCC. Protein product: CTCSRDRDNS. The CDR3 in full is CTCSRDRDNSDYTF.

This clone came up a few times. All gene names here are mouse names. The CDR3 is cut off 4 residues early in the read; its end comes from the germline J gene. The rearrangement links TRBV17 to TRBJ2-5; 7 bases are a match to TRBD1. The CDR3 has 16 residues. Germline CDR1 reads MNHDT; CDR2 reads YYDKIL. CDR3 DNA, as far as it was read: TGTGCTAGCAGTAGAGATCCGACAGGGATAAAAGAC. Translating gives CASSRDPTGIKD. The entire CDR3 protein is CASSRDPTGIKDTQYF. The entire variable domain, with the rest obtained from reference TRBV17 and TRBJ2-5, is as follows: DTTVKQNPRYKLARVGKPVNLICSQTMNHDTMYWYQKKPNQAPKLLLFYYDKILNREADTFEKFQSSRPNNSFCSLYIGSAGLEYSAMYLCASSRDPTGIKDTQYFGPGTRLLVL.

This clone was seen a few times. Mouse names are used for the genes. The read falls 4 residues short of the CDR3 end, and the missing part is taken from the germline J gene. V usage is TRBV31 and J usage is TRBJ2-1, with 7 bases fitting TRBD2. CDR3 size: 15 residues. V shed 0 bases, J shed 3 bases, and the junction held 5 bases outside the gene matches. CDR1 is GKSSPN and CDR2 is SITVG in the germline V gene. The sequenced CDR3 bases are TGTGCCTGGAGTCTAAGGGCTGGGGGCTATGCT. Protein product: CAWSLRAGGYA. The whole CDR3 protein is CAWSLRAGGYAEQFF.

The sample holds a few counts of this clone. Gene names are mouse gene names. The read stops 4 residues short of the end of the CDR3; the missing end is completed from the germline J gene. Other DNA sequences of this sample code for an identical CDR3. The chain carries TRBV13-1 and TRBJ2-2; D is possibly TRBD1 (5 bases). Germline V CDR1 and CDR2: NSHNY, SYGAGN. V lost 0 bases and J lost 0, with 9 bases in between. This CDR3 is 16 amino acids long. The covered CDR3 bases are TGTGCCAGCAGTGATGCAAGGGGAGCAAACACCGGG. It encodes CASSDARGANTG. The full CDR3 protein is CASSDARGANTGQLYF.

Comments on this clone: Mouse gene names apply. The observed sequence ends 4 residues before the CDR3 terminus, with the missing tail filled in from the germline J gene. The rearrangement links TRBV13-1 to TRBJ1-1; D is perhaps TRBD1 (6 bases). The germline gives CDR1 NSHNY, CDR2 SYGAGN. The length of the CDR3 is 12 residues. The CDR3 loop is CASSLRQEEVFF. Incomplete CDR3 DNA: TGTGCCAGCAGTCTTCGACAGGAA.